This is a list of T cell receptor beta chains from one sample in a study of T cells in tumors after PD-1 blockade. Assay: immunoSEQ multiplex PCR; the TCRdb copy retains only in-frame clones and omits some. The sample contains 55,000 to 70,000 clones, just under 80% of which appear only once. Sequencing was performed on PBMCs, taken before anti-PD-1 treatment. The receptors were gathered from a human donor with basal cell carcinoma. The CDR3 runs from the conserved cysteine through the conserved F or W. D genes are given only for firm matches. Clone size, where shown, is once, few, many, or a class for clones that have expanded.

v_gene: TRBV2; d_gene: TRBD1; j_gene: TRBJ2-5; abundance: NA; CDR3aa: CASSEDTTGKQETQYF; CDR3nt: TGTGCCAGCAGTGAGGACACGACAGGGAAGCAAGAGACCCAGTACTTC
v_gene: TRBV3-1/TRBV3-2; d_gene: TRBD1; j_gene: TRBJ1-1; abundance: NA; CDR3aa: CASSQLYRGTEAFF; CDR3nt: TGTGCCAGCAGCCAACTATACAGGGGCACTGAAGCTTTCTTT
v_gene: TRBV5-1; d_gene: NA; j_gene: TRBJ1-4; abundance: NA; CDR3aa: CASSLNSATNEKLFF; CDR3nt: TGCGCCAGCAGCTTGAACAGTGCAACTAATGAAAAACTGTTTTTT
v_gene: TRBV6-5; d_gene: TRBD2; j_gene: TRBJ2-7; abundance: NA; CDR3aa: CASSYAGTSGSYEQYF; CDR3nt: TGTGCCAGCAGTTACGCAGGGACTAGCGGTTCCTACGAGCAGTACTTC
v_gene: TRBV3-1/TRBV3-2; d_gene: NA; j_gene: TRBJ1-5; abundance: NA; CDR3aa: CASSSDRVGPQHF; CDR3nt: TGTGCCAGCAGCTCAGACAGAGTCGGACCCCAGCATTTT
v_gene: TRBV5-1; d_gene: NA; j_gene: TRBJ1-1; abundance: NA; CDR3aa: CASSSMDKNTEAFF; CDR3nt: TGCGCCAGCAGCTCGATGGACAAGAACACTGAAGCTTTCTTT
v_gene: TRBV19; d_gene: NA; j_gene: TRBJ2-1; abundance: NA; CDR3aa: CASSIVGRGDDIGQFF; CDR3nt: TGTGCCAGTAGTATAGTTGGCAGGGGGGACGACATCGGGCAGTTCTTC
v_gene: TRBV18; d_gene: TRBD2; j_gene: TRBJ2-3; abundance: NA; CDR3aa: CASSPFLAGASDTQYF; CDR3nt: TGTGCCAGCTCACCCTTCCTAGCGGGGGCCTCAGATACGCAGTATTTT
v_gene: TRBV4-2; d_gene: TRBD2; j_gene: TRBJ2-7; abundance: NA; CDR3aa: CASSQRGVPLYEQYF; CDR3nt: TGTGCCAGCAGCCAACGGGGGGTCCCCCTCTACGAGCAGTACTTC
v_gene: TRBV6-5; d_gene: NA; j_gene: TRBJ1-2; abundance: NA; CDR3aa: CASIDSLYGYTF; CDR3nt: TGTGCCAGCATAGACTCCCTCTATGGCTACACCTTC
v_gene: TRBV19; d_gene: TRBD1; j_gene: TRBJ1-5; abundance: few; CDR3aa: CASSPGQGALVPQHF; CDR3nt: TGTGCCAGTAGCCCGGGACAGGGCGCTTTAGTGCCCCAGCATTTT
v_gene: TRBV5-4; d_gene: TRBD2; j_gene: TRBJ2-2; abundance: NA; CDR3aa: CASSPRASGGSGELFF; CDR3nt: TGTGCCAGCAGCCCGAGGGCTAGCGGGGGGTCCGGGGAGCTGTTTTTT
v_gene: TRBV5-1; d_gene: NA; j_gene: TRBJ1-1; abundance: NA; CDR3aa: CASSHPGRNTEAFF; CDR3nt: TGCGCCAGCAGCCACCCAGGGCGGAACACTGAAGCTTTCTTT
v_gene: TRBV4-1; d_gene: NA; j_gene: TRBJ2-1; abundance: NA; CDR3aa: CASSQDRGEPYNEQFF; CDR3nt: TGCGCCAGCAGCCAAGATAGGGGGGAACCTTACAATGAGCAGTTCTTC
v_gene: TRBV20-1; d_gene: NA; j_gene: TRBJ1-3; abundance: NA; CDR3aa: CSVRRGNTIYF; CDR3nt: TGCAGTGTCAGACGCGGAAACACCATATATTTT
v_gene: TRBV12-5; d_gene: NA; j_gene: TRBJ1-6; abundance: NA; CDR3aa: CASGPNSPLHF; CDR3nt: TGTGCTAGTGGCCCAAACTCACCCCTCCACTTT
v_gene: TRBV3-1/TRBV3-2; d_gene: NA; j_gene: TRBJ1-1; abundance: NA; CDR3aa: CASSQEMVDTEAFF; CDR3nt: TGTGCCAGCAGCCAAGAGATGGTTGACACTGAAGCTTTCTTT
v_gene: TRBV12-3/TRBV12-4; d_gene: NA; j_gene: TRBJ2-5; abundance: NA; CDR3aa: CASSLIQETQYF; CDR3nt: TGTGCCAGCAGTTTGATCCAAGAGACCCAGTACTTC
v_gene: TRBV13; d_gene: TRBD2; j_gene: TRBJ2-1; abundance: NA; CDR3aa: CASSLWAAGGRNEQFF; CDR3nt: TGTGCCAGCAGCTTGTGGGCGGCGGGGGGGCGTAATGAGCAGTTCTTC
v_gene: TRBV5-6; d_gene: TRBD2; j_gene: TRBJ2-3; abundance: NA; CDR3aa: CASSLSLAEITDTQYF; CDR3nt: TGTGCCAGCAGCTTGAGCCTAGCGGAAATCACAGATACGCAGTATTTT
v_gene: TRBV7-6; d_gene: NA; j_gene: TRBJ1-3; abundance: NA; CDR3aa: CASSLGGTGTNTIYF; CDR3nt: TGTGCCAGCAGCTTAGGTGGGACTGGCACAAACACCATATATTTT
v_gene: TRBV9; d_gene: NA; j_gene: TRBJ1-1; abundance: NA; CDR3aa: CASRRGQGFDTEAFF; CDR3nt: TGTGCCAGCAGGAGAGGGCAGGGGTTCGACACTGAAGCTTTCTTT
v_gene: TRBV6-4; d_gene: NA; j_gene: TRBJ1-4; abundance: NA; CDR3aa: CASSDRQSNEKLFF; CDR3nt: TGTGCCAGCAGTGACAGACAGTCTAATGAAAAACTGTTTTTT
v_gene: TRBV19; d_gene: NA; j_gene: TRBJ1-3; abundance: few; CDR3aa: CASMDGLVVNTIYF; CDR3nt: TGTGCCAGTATGGACGGGCTCGTCGTCAACACCATATATTTT
v_gene: TRBV7-9; d_gene: NA; j_gene: TRBJ1-6; abundance: NA; CDR3aa: CASSSRNSPLHF; CDR3nt: TGTGCCAGCAGCTCCAGGAATTCACCCCTCCACTTT
v_gene: TRBV20-1; d_gene: NA; j_gene: TRBJ1-1; abundance: NA; CDR3aa: CSASNNTEAFF; CDR3nt: TGCAGTGCTAGTAATAACACTGAAGCTTTCTTT
v_gene: TRBV14; d_gene: NA; j_gene: TRBJ2-3; abundance: NA; CDR3aa: CASSQVRGLTDTQYF; CDR3nt: TGTGCCAGCAGCCAAGTCCGGGGCCTCACAGATACGCAGTATTTT
v_gene: TRBV11-3; d_gene: TRBD2; j_gene: TRBJ2-7; abundance: many; CDR3aa: CASSHSGITYEQYF; CDR3nt: TGTGCCAGCAGCCATAGCGGGATAACCTACGAGCAGTACTTC
v_gene: TRBV5-8; d_gene: TRBD2; j_gene: TRBJ2-3; abundance: NA; CDR3aa: CASSNGGSNTDTQYF; CDR3nt: TGTGCCAGCAGCAACGGGGGGTCCAACACAGATACGCAGTATTTT
v_gene: TRBV19; d_gene: TRBD2; j_gene: TRBJ2-2; abundance: once; CDR3aa: CASSIPSGGAGELFF; CDR3nt: TGTGCCAGTAGTATCCCTAGCGGGGGGGCCGGGGAGCTGTTTTTT
v_gene: TRBV18; d_gene: TRBD1; j_gene: TRBJ2-3; abundance: NA; CDR3aa: CASSLSRDRTLF; CDR3nt: TGTGCCAGCTCATTATCACGGGACAGGACACTTTTT
v_gene: TRBV14; d_gene: NA; j_gene: TRBJ2-5; abundance: NA; CDR3aa: CASSQDIPGVETQYF; CDR3nt: TGTGCCAGCAGCCAAGATATACCGGGGGTGGAGACCCAGTACTTC
v_gene: TRBV14; d_gene: NA; j_gene: TRBJ2-7; abundance: few; CDR3aa: CASSQDFWGAAYEQYF; CDR3nt: TGTGCCAGCAGCCAAGATTTTTGGGGGGCTGCCTACGAGCAGTACTTC
v_gene: TRBV5-1; d_gene: TRBD1; j_gene: TRBJ2-5; abundance: NA; CDR3aa: CASSLSQTQGLETQYF; CDR3nt: TGCGCCAGCAGCTTGTCGCAGACACAGGGGCTGGAGACCCAGTACTTC
v_gene: TRBV3-1/TRBV3-2; d_gene: TRBD2; j_gene: TRBJ2-2; abundance: once; CDR3aa: CASSQVLAGRTGELFF; CDR3nt: TGTGCCAGCAGCCAAGTTCTAGCGGGGAGGACCGGGGAGCTGTTTTTT
v_gene: TRBV18; d_gene: NA; j_gene: TRBJ2-1; abundance: NA; CDR3aa: CASSGSSYNEQFF; CDR3nt: TGTGCCAGCTCAGGTAGCTCCTACAATGAGCAGTTCTTC
v_gene: TRBV25-1; d_gene: TRBD2; j_gene: TRBJ2-1; abundance: few; CDR3aa: CASTHPISGGGDNEQFF; CDR3nt: TGTGCCAGCACTCACCCGATTAGCGGGGGTGGAGACAATGAGCAGTTCTTC
v_gene: TRBV25-1; d_gene: TRBD1; j_gene: TRBJ1-2; abundance: NA; CDR3aa: CASSEYGQGVGYTF; CDR3nt: TGTGCCAGCAGTGAGTACGGACAGGGAGTCGGCTACACCTTC
v_gene: TRBV11-1; d_gene: TRBD2; j_gene: TRBJ2-3; abundance: NA; CDR3aa: CASSFSGGVSTDTQYF; CDR3nt: TGTGCCAGCAGCTTTAGCGGGGGGGTGAGCACAGATACGCAGTATTTT
v_gene: TRBV19; d_gene: TRBD1; j_gene: TRBJ2-7; abundance: NA; CDR3aa: CASSKQGANSAREQYF; CDR3nt: TGTGCCAGTAGTAAGCAGGGGGCGAATTCGGCTCGGGAGCAGTACTTC
v_gene: TRBV2; d_gene: NA; j_gene: TRBJ1-1; abundance: NA; CDR3aa: CASTPEGGRVGTEAFF; CDR3nt: TGTGCCAGCACTCCGGAGGGGGGCAGGGTCGGCACTGAAGCTTTCTTT
v_gene: TRBV5-1; d_gene: TRBD2; j_gene: TRBJ2-1; abundance: NA; CDR3aa: CASSFIGLRGVYNEQFF; CDR3nt: TGCGCCAGCAGCTTTATAGGGCTGCGGGGGGTCTACAATGAGCAGTTCTTC
v_gene: TRBV20-1; d_gene: NA; j_gene: TRBJ1-2; abundance: once; CDR3aa: CSASAGGQGRAVSSYTF; CDR3nt: TGCAGTGCTAGTGCTGGTGGGCAGGGGAGGGCAGTTAGTAGCTACACCTTC
v_gene: TRBV5-1; d_gene: TRBD1; j_gene: TRBJ2-7; abundance: NA; CDR3aa: CASSLGAGTGVNEQYF; CDR3nt: TGCGCCAGCAGCTTGGGGGCCGGGACAGGGGTCAACGAGCAGTACTTC
v_gene: TRBV7-8; d_gene: NA; j_gene: TRBJ1-5; abundance: once; CDR3aa: CASSLADTNQPQHF; CDR3nt: TGTGCCAGCAGCTTAGCAGATACTAATCAGCCCCAGCATTTT
v_gene: TRBV5-1; d_gene: NA; j_gene: TRBJ2-3; abundance: once; CDR3aa: CASSIRDTAVDTQYF; CDR3nt: TGCGCCAGCAGTATCCGGGACACCGCCGTAGATACGCAGTATTTT
v_gene: TRBV18; d_gene: NA; j_gene: TRBJ1-2; abundance: NA; CDR3aa: CASSPGHRGPNYGYTF; CDR3nt: TGTGCCAGCTCACCAGGACACCGAGGGCCGAACTATGGCTACACCTTC
v_gene: TRBV30; d_gene: TRBD1; j_gene: TRBJ2-3; abundance: NA; CDR3aa: CAWSAGQLNTDTQYF; CDR3nt: TGTGCCTGGAGTGCGGGACAGTTGAACACAGATACGCAGTATTTT
v_gene: TRBV23-1; d_gene: NA; j_gene: TRBJ2-2; abundance: NA; CDR3aa: CASSQPQRNPNTGELFF; CDR3nt: TGCGCCAGCAGTCAACCCCAGCGAAACCCGAACACCGGGGAGCTGTTTTTT
v_gene: TRBV19; d_gene: TRBD1; j_gene: TRBJ2-7; abundance: many; CDR3aa: CASSITGTGGNEQYF; CDR3nt: TGTGCCAGTAGTATAACCGGGACAGGGGGGAACGAGCAGTACTTC
v_gene: TRBV4-1; d_gene: NA; j_gene: TRBJ1-1; abundance: NA; CDR3aa: CASSQDPLSSRVTEAFF; CDR3nt: TGCGCCAGCAGCCAAGATCCCCTGTCCTCGAGGGTCACTGAAGCTTTCTTT
v_gene: TRBV29-1; d_gene: TRBD2; j_gene: TRBJ2-1; abundance: NA; CDR3aa: CSASGGSYNEQFF; CDR3nt: TGCAGCGCGAGCGGGGGGTCCTACAATGAGCAGTTCTTC
v_gene: TRBV19; d_gene: NA; j_gene: TRBJ1-5; abundance: NA; CDR3aa: CASSMSQPQGQPQHF; CDR3nt: TGTGCCAGTAGTATGAGTCAGCCCCAGGGTCAGCCCCAGCATTTT
v_gene: TRBV6-5; d_gene: TRBD2; j_gene: TRBJ2-5; abundance: NA; CDR3aa: CASSYSTLAGVETQYF; CDR3nt: TGTGCCAGCAGTTACTCGACGCTAGCGGGGGTAGAGACCCAGTACTTC
v_gene: TRBV4-1; d_gene: NA; j_gene: TRBJ1-1; abundance: few; CDR3aa: CASSQDLARNTEAFF; CDR3nt: TGCGCCAGCAGCCAAGATCTCGCTAGGAACACTGAAGCTTTCTTT
v_gene: TRBV13; d_gene: TRBD1; j_gene: TRBJ2-1; abundance: NA; CDR3aa: CASSHESGTEESYNEQFF; CDR3nt: TGTGCCAGCAGCCACGAATCCGGGACAGAAGAATCCTACAATGAGCAGTTCTTC
v_gene: TRBV27; d_gene: NA; j_gene: TRBJ1-5; abundance: NA; CDR3aa: CASSPQGYSNQPQHF; CDR3nt: TGTGCCAGCAGCCCACAGGGATATAGCAATCAGCCCCAGCATTTT
v_gene: TRBV5-1; d_gene: NA; j_gene: TRBJ1-2; abundance: NA; CDR3aa: CASSQDLSYGYTF; CDR3nt: TGCGCCAGCAGCCAGGACCTATCCTATGGCTACACCTTC
v_gene: TRBV30; d_gene: TRBD1; j_gene: TRBJ1-1; abundance: NA; CDR3aa: CAWHRGDWAFF; CDR3nt: TGTGCCTGGCACAGGGGGGACTGGGCTTTCTTT